Following are 5 T cell receptor beta chains from one sample sequenced in a study of regulatory T cells in long-lasting Graves disease. The authors built TCR beta libraries using iRepertoire HTBI primers and Arm-PCR of CDR3 regions. TCRdb itself ran the multiplex PCR reads through MiXCR, one entry per CDR3 protein. This sample has approximately 490,000 distinct CDR3 sequences, with 15% to 20% found just once. Described time point: newly diagnosed GD, antithyroid drugs for less than 3 months. Extracted PBMC RNA gave rise to the TCR library. These data are also associated with another study on T cells in Graves' hyperthyroidism and ophthalmopathy.

The specimen was peripheral blood mononuclear cells (PBMCs), collected at new diagnosis, from a patient treated with antithyroid drugs. The source of these receptors is a middle-aged man with Graves disease.

The CDR3, as DNA: TGTGCCAGCAGCTTGTCCACAGTCTATAGCAATCAGCCCCAGCATTTT. Translation gives CASSLSTVYSNQPQHF. The genes are TRBV7-2 and TRBJ1-5; D is unclear. Trimming removed 3 bases at V and 0 bases at J, with 12 bases between. CDR3 size: 16 residues. In germline, CDR1 is SGHTA, CDR2 FQGNSA.

This sequence joins TRBV6-1 and TRBJ1-2; 9 nucleotides agree with TRBD1. Germline trimming cut 7 bases from V and 3 bases from J; bases unmatched to any gene: 9. This CDR3 spans 15 amino acids. Germline CDR1 reads MNHNS; CDR2 reads SASEGT. The CDR3 loop is CASMVGQGFDYGYTF. The CDR3 region has the DNA TGTGCCAGCATGGTGGGACAGGGCTTTGACTATGGCTACACCTTC.

The CDR3 nucleotides read TGTGCCACCAGTGACTCCGGACTAGCGGGAAGCTCCTACAATGAGCAGTTCTTC. Its protein is CATSDSGLAGSSYNEQFF. The V gene is TRBV24-1, the J gene TRBJ2-1; 12 bases line up with TRBD2. The CDR3 is 18 amino acids. The germline CDR1 and CDR2 sequences are KGHDR and SFDVKD. V was clipped by 4 bases and J by 0 bases; unmatched bases: 6.

This clonotype appeared many times. The V call is TRBV2, the J call TRBJ2-7; no clear D. The length of the CDR3 is 13 residues. The V gene's germline CDR1 is SNHLY and CDR2 FYNNEI. Trimming removed 8 bases at V and 0 bases at J, with 11 bases between. The CDR3 protein is CASSGFSSYEQYF. The CDR3 nucleotides read TGTGCCAGCTCGGGCTTTAGCTCCTACGAGCAGTACTTC.

This sequence joins TRBV28 and TRBJ1-5, with D hard to call. The CDR3 totals 14 residues. Trimming removed 2 bases at V and 3 bases at J, with 8 bases between. Per germline, CDR1 MDHEN and CDR2 SYDVKM. The CDR3 region has the DNA TGTGCCAGCAGTTTACCGGCAGTCAATCAGCCCCAGCATTTT. Translating gives CASSLPAVNQPQHF.